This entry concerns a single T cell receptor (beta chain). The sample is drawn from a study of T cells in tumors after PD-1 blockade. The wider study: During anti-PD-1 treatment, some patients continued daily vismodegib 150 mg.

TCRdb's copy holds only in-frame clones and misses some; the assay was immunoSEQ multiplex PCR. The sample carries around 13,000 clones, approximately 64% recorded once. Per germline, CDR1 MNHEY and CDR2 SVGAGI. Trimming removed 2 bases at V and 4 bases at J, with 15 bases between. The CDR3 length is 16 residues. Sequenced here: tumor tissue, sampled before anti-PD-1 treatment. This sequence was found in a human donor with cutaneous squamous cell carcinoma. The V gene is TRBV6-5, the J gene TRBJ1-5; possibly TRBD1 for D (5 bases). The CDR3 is CASSYDVRRENQPQHF. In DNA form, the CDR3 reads TGTGCCAGCAGTTACGACGTTCGCAGGGAAAATCAGCCCCAGCATTTT.